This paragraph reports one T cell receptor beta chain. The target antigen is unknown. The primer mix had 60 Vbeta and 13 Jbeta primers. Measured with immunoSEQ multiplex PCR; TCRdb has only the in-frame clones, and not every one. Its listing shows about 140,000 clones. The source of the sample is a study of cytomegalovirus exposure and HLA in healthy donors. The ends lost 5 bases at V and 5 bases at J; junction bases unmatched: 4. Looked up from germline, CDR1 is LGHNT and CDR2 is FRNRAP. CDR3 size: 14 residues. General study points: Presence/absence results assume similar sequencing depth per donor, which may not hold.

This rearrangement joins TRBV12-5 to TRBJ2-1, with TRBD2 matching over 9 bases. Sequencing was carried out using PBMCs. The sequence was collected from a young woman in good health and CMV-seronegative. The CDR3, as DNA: TGTGCTAGTGGTCAGGGACTAGCCAACAATGAGCAGTTCTTC. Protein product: CASGQGLANNEQFF.